This entry lists 11 T cell receptor beta chains sequenced from one sample in a study of CD4 and CD8 cells across lung adenocarcinoma regions. From the PCR reads, TCRdb called clonotypes with MiXCR, one entry per CDR3 protein. This table has some 9,600 distinct CDR3 sequences, 46% appearing once. Specimen: CD4+ T cells from the margin of a lung tumor. These receptor sequences come from a female donor with lung adenocarcinoma. The CD4 and CD8 labels of this study may be unreliable.

The V gene is TRBV6-1, the J gene TRBJ1-5, with D hard to call. Germline V gene lookup returns CDR1 MNHNS and CDR2 SASEGT. V was pared by 2 bases and J by 3 bases, with 8 bases between. The CDR3 totals 14 residues. In DNA form, the CDR3 reads TGTGCCAGCAGTGAACCAGGTTCCAATCAGCCCCAGCATTTT. It codes for CASSEPGSNQPQHF.

This clonotype was counted ten times or more. This chain uses TRBV7-8 with TRBJ2-2; the D is unclear. Trimming removed 5 bases at V and 1 base at J, with 14 bases between. The CDR3 length is 16 residues. Germline V gene data show CDR1 as SGHVS and CDR2 as FQNEAQ. The CDR3 DNA sequence: TGTGCCAGCAGCATTAGCCGACGCCAGAACACCGGGGAGCTGTTTTTT. The encoded protein is CASSISRRQNTGELFF.

This clonotype is judged medium-sized (0.01 to 0.1%). DNA of the CDR3: TGTGCCAGCAGTTTATCAGTAGCCGCTAGCGGAGATACGCAGTATTTT. This encodes CASSLSVAASGDTQYF. The rearrangement links TRBV27 to TRBJ2-3; 7 bases are shared with TRBD2. J gave up 5 bases and V 0 bases, and 8 bases lay outside the gene matches. The CDR3 has 16 amino acids. Germline lookup yields CDR1 MNHEY and CDR2 SMNVEV (reference sequence).

The chain is built from TRBV4-1 and TRBJ2-1; D ambiguous. V lost 1 base, J lost 6 bases, and 10 bases lay in between. Germline V gene sequence: CDR1 MGHRA, CDR2 YSYEKL. The CDR3 runs to 14 residues. The CDR3 here is CASSQGTPPNEQFF. CDR3 coding DNA: TGCGCCAGCAGCCAAGGGACCCCTCCCAATGAGCAGTTCTTC.

This clonotype is a singleton in its sample. The junction shows a germline mismatch at one end, possibly a read error. This sequence joins TRBV6-1 and TRBJ2-3; 7 bases fit TRBD2. The CDR3 contains 16 residues. The germline V gene has CDR1 MNHNS and CDR2 SASEGT. Here the CDR3 DNA reads TGTGCCAGCAACAACGGCGGGAGTACGGGCACCGGTGCGCAGTTTTTT. The encoded protein is CASNNGGSTGTGAQFF.

The rearrangement uses TRBV27 and TRBJ2-6; no reliable D call. Deletions cut 6 bases from V and 2 bases from J, with 2 bases between. Germline-derived CDR1 and CDR2 are MNHEY and SMNVEV (reference sequence). This CDR3 spans 12 amino acids. In nucleotides, the CDR3 is TGTGCCAGCAGCGCTGGGGCCAACGTCCTGACTTTC. Amino acids: CASSAGANVLTF.

This clonotype occurred once. This chain joins TRBV12-3 or TRBV12-4 and TRBJ2-1, with TRBD2 matching over 9 bases. Germline trimming cut 3 bases from V and 6 bases from J; bases unmatched to any gene: 6. This CDR3 is built from 15 residues. This CDR3 reads CASSLAGGKTNEQFF. The CDR3 DNA reads TGTGCCAGCAGTTTGGCGGGAGGGAAAACCAATGAGCAGTTCTTC.

This clonotype is labeled as large. The rearrangement joins TRBV27 to TRBJ2-6, with D unresolved. This CDR3 has 17 amino acids. Trimming removed 4 bases at V and 1 base at J, with 14 bases between. The germline V gene has CDR1 MNHEY and CDR2 SMNVEV (reference sequence). CDR3 in DNA: TGTGCCAGCAGTTCGGATCTTCTTGGATCTGGGGCCAACGTCCTGACTTTC. Its translation: CASSSDLLGSGANVLTF.

The chain carries TRBV7-8 and TRBJ2-5; either TRBD1 or TRBD2 may fit D (6 bases each). Germline V CDR1 and CDR2: SGHVS, FQNEAQ. Trimming pared 0 bases from V and 11 bases from J, leaving 19 bases between. CDR3 size: 15 residues. The CDR3 is CASSLAGGRYNEQYF. In DNA, the CDR3 is TGTGCCAGCAGCTTAGCCGGGGGCCGTTACAATGAGCAGTACTTC.

This rearrangement joins TRBV7-2 to TRBJ2-3; D ambiguous. The CDR3 sequence is 13 residues long. V gave up 0 bases and J gave up 6 bases, with 7 bases separating them. CDR1 is SGHTA, CDR2 FQGNSA, per germline. CDR3 residues: CASSLAERDTQYF. The CDR3 coding sequence is TGTGCCAGCAGCTTAGCAGAGAGGGATACGCAGTATTTT.

By sample fraction, this clonotype is large. This chain links TRBV6-1 with TRBJ2-1; TRBD2 aligns across 9 bases. In germline, CDR1 is MNHNS, CDR2 SASEGT. The J segment lost 2 bases and the V segment lost 3 bases, leaving 2 bases of the junction unmatched. The CDR3 runs 15 residues. The CDR3 DNA reads TGTGCCAGCAGTGAGACTAGCGGCGCCTACAATGAGCAGTTCTTC. Protein sequence: CASSETSGAYNEQFF.